Below are 5 T cell receptor beta chains sequenced from a single sample in a study of tumor and adjacent non-tumor tissue in lung cancer. The library came from three nested PCR rounds adapted from ARM-PCR protocols. TCRdb re-called the multiplex PCR reads with MiXCR, one entry per CDR3 protein. The sample lists approximately 100,000 distinct CDR3 sequences; roughly 75% were seen once. No cell sorting was done before RNA was extracted from the tissue. Sequenced material: lung tumor tissue. Receptors were obtained from a woman aged 60-75 years with non-small cell lung cancer.

As regards this clonotype: A much more abundant neighbour one base away suggests this may be a read error. As DNA, the CDR3 is TGCAGTGTTCCGCTATCGGGGGGCACGGATGAGCAGTTCTTC. It yields the protein CSVPLSGGTDEQFF. This chain connects TRBV20-1 to TRBJ2-1; tentatively, D is TRBD2 (7 bases). CDR1 and CDR2 (germline): DFQATT, SNEGSKA (reference sequence). V lost 7 bases and J 8 bases, leaving 21 bases between the germline ends. This CDR3 has 14 residues.

The rearrangement uses TRBV4-1 and TRBJ1-5, with a possible D match to TRBD1 (6 bases). Germline V gives CDR1 MGHRA, CDR2 YSYEKL. Trimming stripped 11 bases from V and 7 bases from J, with 24 bases between. The CDR3 has 15 residues. This CDR3 reads CACIQGTWRTQPQHF. DNA for the CDR3: TGCGCCTGCATCCAAGGGACATGGAGGACCCAGCCCCAGCATTTT.

The chain carries TRBV11-2 and TRBJ2-1; perhaps TRBD2 as D (5 bases). The CDR3 is 12 amino acids. Germline-derived CDR1 and CDR2 are SGHAT and FQNNGV. The CDR3 loop is CVSSLTRTRQFF. The CDR3 coding sequence is TGTGTTAGCAGCTTAACGAGGACTCGGCAGTTCTTC.

Concerning this clonotype: The CDR3 does not end in the conserved phenylalanine or tryptophan, so this is likely a read error. V usage is TRBV29-1 and J usage is TRBJ1-1, with TRBD1 as a possible D gene (6 bases). The CDR3 has 11 amino acids. Germline V gives CDR1 SQVTM, CDR2 ANQGSEA. In DNA form, the CDR3 reads TGCAGCGTTGTCAGGGACACTAAAGCTTTCGTT. It specifies CSVVRDTKAFV.

As concerns this clonotype: This may be a read error, as it is one base from a much larger clone. The V gene is TRBV12-3 or TRBV12-4, the J gene TRBJ2-5, with D possibly matching TRBD1 (6 bases). There are 14 residues in the CDR3. With 7 bases removed from V and 5 bases from J, the gap between germline ends came to 17 bases. CDR3 residues: CASIFLGARETQYF. In nucleotides, the CDR3 is TGTGCCAGCATTTTCCTGGGGGCTCGGGAGACCCAGTACTTC.